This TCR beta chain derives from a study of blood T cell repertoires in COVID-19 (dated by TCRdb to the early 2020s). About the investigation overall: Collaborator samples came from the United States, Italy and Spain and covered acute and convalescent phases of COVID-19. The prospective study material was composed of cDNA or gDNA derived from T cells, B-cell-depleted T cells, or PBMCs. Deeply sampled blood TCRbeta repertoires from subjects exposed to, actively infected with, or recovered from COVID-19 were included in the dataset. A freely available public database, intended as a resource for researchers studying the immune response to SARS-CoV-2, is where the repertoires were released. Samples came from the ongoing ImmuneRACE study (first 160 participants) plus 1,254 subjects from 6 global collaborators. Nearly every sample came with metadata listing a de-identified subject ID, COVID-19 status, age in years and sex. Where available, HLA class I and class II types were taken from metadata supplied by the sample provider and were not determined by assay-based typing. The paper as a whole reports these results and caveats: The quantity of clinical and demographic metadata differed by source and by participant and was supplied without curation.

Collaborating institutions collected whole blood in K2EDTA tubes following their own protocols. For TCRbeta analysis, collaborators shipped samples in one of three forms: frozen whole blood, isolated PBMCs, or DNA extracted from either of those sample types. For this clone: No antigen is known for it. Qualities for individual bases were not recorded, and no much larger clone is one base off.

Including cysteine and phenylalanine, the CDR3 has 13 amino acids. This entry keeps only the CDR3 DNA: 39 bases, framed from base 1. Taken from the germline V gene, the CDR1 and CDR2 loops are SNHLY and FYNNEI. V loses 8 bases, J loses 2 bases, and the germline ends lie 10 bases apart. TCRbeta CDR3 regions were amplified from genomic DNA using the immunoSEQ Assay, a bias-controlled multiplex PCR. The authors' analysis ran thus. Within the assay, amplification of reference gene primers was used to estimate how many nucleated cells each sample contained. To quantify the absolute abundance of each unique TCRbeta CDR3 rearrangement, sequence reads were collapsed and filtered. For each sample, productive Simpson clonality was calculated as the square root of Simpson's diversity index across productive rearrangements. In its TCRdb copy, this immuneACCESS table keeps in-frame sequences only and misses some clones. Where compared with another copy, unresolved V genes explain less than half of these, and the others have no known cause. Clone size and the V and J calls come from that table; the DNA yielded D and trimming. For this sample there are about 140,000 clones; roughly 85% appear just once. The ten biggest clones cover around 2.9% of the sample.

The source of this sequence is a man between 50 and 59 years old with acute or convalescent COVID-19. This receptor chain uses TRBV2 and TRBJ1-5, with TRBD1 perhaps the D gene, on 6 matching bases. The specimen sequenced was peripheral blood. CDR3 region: CASGRTGNQPQHF. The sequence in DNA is TGTGCCAGCGGCAGGACAGGCAATCAGCCCCAGCATTTT.